This T cell receptor (beta chain) emerged from a study of blood T cell repertoires in COVID-19. Overall study context: Sample material is recorded as cDNA or gDNA derived from T cells, B-cell-depleted T cells, or PBMCs.

In the original analysis: Using reference gene primer amplification, nucleated cell counts were estimated. Only in-frame clones appear in the TCRdb table, and some are missing; sequencing was by immunoSEQ multiplex PCR. V, J and clone size are taken as reported in that table, and D and trimming were inferred from the DNA itself. Among fewer than 300,000 clones listed, approximately 89% were seen once. The sample holds one count of this clone. An end of the junction does not agree with germline; a read error may underlie this. The origin of this receptor is a woman aged 45-65 years with acute or convalescent COVID-19. The sequenced material came from peripheral blood.

The CDR3 reads CASSQGDGQGDF. DNA for the CDR3: TGTGCCAGCAGCCAGGGGGATGGACAGGGTGACTTC. This sequence joins TRBV7-9 and TRBJ2-7; 8 bases fit TRBD1. CDR1 and CDR2 from the germline V gene are SEHNR and FQNEAQ (reference sequence). The length of the CDR3 is 12 residues.